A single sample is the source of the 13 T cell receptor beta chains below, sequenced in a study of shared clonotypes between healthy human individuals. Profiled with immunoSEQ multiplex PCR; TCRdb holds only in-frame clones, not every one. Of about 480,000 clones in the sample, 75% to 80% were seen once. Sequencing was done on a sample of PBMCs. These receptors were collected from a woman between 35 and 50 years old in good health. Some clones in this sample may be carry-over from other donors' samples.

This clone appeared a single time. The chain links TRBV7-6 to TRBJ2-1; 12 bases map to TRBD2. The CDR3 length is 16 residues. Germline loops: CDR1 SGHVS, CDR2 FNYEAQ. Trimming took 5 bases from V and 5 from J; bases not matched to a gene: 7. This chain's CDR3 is CASSPLAGGPDNEQFF. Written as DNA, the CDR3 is TGTGCCAGCAGCCCCCTAGCGGGAGGGCCCGACAATGAGCAGTTCTTC.

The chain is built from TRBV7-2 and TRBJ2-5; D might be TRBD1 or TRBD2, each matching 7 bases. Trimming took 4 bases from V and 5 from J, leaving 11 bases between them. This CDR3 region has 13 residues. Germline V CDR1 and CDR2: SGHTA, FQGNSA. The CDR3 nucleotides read TGTGCCAGCAGCTGGCAGGGGGGGGAGACCCAGTACTTC. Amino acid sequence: CASSWQGGETQYF.

The CDR3 DNA reads as TGTGCCTCAGCCTTGTCGGACCTCTACGAGCAGTACTTC. The encoded protein is CASALSDLYEQYF. This chain uses TRBV6-1 with TRBJ2-7; no reliable D call. CDR1 and CDR2 (germline): MNHNS, SASEGT. Trimming took 11 bases from V and 3 from J, leaving 17 bases between them. This CDR3 is built from 13 residues.

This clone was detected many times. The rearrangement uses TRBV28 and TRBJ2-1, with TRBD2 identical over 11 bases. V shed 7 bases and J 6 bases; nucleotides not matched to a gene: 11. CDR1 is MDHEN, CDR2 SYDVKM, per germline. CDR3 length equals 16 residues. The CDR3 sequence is CASTLSGRAPGNEQFF. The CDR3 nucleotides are TGTGCCAGCACCCTTAGCGGGAGGGCTCCTGGCAATGAGCAGTTCTTC.

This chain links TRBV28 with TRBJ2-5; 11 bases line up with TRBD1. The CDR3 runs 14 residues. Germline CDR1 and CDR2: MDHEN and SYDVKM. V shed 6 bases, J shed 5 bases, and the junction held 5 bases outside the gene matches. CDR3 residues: CASRQDRGRETQYF. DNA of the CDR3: TGTGCCAGCAGACAGGACAGGGGGCGGGAGACCCAGTACTTC.

For the CDR3, the DNA is TGTGCCAGCAGCTTGGCAGGGGATGGCAATCAGCCCCAGCATTTT. It specifies CASSLAGDGNQPQHF. The V call is TRBV5-4, the J call TRBJ1-5; possibly TRBD1 for D (6 bases). The V end lost 0 bases, the J end lost 2 bases, and 9 bases lay between the germline ends. The CDR3 spans 15 residues. Germline V lookup: CDR1 SGHNT, CDR2 YYREEE (reference sequence).

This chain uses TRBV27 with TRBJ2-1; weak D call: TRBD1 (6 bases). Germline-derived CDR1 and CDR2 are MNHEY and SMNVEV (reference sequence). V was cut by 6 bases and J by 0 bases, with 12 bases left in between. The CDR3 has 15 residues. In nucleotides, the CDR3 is TGTGCCAGCAGCACAGGGTCGAGCTCCTACAATGAGCAGTTCTTC. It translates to CASSTGSSSYNEQFF.

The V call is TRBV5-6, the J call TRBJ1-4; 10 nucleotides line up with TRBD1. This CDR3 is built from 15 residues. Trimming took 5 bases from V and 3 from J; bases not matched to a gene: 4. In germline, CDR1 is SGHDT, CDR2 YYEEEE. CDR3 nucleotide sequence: TGTGCCAGCAGTGACAGGGGGCGGCCTAATGAAAAACTGTTTTTT. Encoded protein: CASSDRGRPNEKLFF.

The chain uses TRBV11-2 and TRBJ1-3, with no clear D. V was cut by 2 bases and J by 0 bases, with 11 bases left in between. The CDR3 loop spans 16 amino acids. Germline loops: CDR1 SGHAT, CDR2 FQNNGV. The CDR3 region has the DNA TGTGCCAGCAGCTTATCGTCAGAGAGCTCTGGAAACACCATATATTTT. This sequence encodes CASSLSSESSGNTIYF.

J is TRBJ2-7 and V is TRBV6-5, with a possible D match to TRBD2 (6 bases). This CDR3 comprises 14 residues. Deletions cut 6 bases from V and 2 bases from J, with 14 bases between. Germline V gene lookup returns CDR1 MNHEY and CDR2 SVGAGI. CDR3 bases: TGTGCCAGCAGCTTAAGGGACTCGGCCTACGAGCAGTACTTC. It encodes CASSLRDSAYEQYF.

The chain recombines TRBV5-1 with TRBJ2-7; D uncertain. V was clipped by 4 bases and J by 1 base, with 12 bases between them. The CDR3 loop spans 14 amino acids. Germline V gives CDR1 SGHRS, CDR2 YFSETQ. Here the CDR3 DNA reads TGCGCCAGCAGCCCCGGCGATTGGTCCTACGAGCAGTACTTC. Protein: CASSPGDWSYEQYF.

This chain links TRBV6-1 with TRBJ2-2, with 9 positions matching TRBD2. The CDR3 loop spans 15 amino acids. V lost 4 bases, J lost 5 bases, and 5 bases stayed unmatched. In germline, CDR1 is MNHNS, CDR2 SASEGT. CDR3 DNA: TGTGCCAGCAGTGCAGCGGGAGGTGCAACCGGGGAGCTGTTTTTT. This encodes CASSAAGGATGELFF.

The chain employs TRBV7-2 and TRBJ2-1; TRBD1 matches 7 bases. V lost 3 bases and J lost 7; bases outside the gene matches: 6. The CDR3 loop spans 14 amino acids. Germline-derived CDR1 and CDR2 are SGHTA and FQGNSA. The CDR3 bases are TGTGCCAGCAGCTTCGGACAGGCCGGGAATGAGCAGTTCTTC. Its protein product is CASSFGQAGNEQFF.